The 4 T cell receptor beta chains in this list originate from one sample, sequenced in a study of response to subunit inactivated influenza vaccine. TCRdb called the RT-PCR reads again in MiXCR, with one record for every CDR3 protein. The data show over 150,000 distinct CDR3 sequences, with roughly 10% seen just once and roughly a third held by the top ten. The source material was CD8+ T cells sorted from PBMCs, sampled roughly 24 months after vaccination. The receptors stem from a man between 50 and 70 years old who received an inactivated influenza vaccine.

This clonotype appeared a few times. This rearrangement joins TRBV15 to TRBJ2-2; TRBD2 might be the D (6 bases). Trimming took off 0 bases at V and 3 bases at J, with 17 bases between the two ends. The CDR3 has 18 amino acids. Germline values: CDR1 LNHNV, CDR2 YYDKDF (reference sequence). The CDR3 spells CATSRDSVDSGYTGELFF. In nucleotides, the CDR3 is TGTGCCACCAGCAGAGATTCGGTAGATAGCGGATACACCGGGGAGCTGTTTTTT.

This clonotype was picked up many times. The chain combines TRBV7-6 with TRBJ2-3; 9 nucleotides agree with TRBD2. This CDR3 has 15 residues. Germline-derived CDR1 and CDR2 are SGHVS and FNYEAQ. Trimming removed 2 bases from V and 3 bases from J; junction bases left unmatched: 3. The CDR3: CASSLLAGKTDTQYF. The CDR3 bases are TGTGCCAGCAGCTTACTAGCGGGAAAAACAGATACGCAGTATTTT.

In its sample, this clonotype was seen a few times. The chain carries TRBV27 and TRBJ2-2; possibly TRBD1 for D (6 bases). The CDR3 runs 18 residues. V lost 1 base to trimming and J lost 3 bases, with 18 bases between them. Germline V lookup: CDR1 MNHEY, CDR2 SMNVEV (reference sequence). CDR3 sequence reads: CASSLWDRGEGDTGELFF. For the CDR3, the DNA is TGTGCCAGCAGTTTATGGGACCGCGGTGAGGGGGACACCGGGGAGCTGTTTTTT.

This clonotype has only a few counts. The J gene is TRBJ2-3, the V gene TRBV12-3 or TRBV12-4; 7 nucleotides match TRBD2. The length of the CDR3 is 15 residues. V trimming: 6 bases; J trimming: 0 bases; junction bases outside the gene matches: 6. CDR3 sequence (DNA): TGTGCCAGCAGCCAAACTAGCGCCAGCACAGATACGCAGTATTTT. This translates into CASSQTSASTDTQYF.